What follows describes a single T cell receptor beta chain. What it binds is not known. A second PCR of roughly 7 to 11 cycles used a sample-barcoded 5' primer and a J-beta primer mix. TCRdb reanalysed the 5' RACE reads using MiXCR and keeps one entry per CDR3 protein. The sample lists approximately 800,000 distinct CDR3 sequences, roughly 24% occurring once. The sample originates from a study of blood T cells in healthy people across ages. Trimming took 6 bases from V and 5 from J, leaving 17 bases between them. The CDR3 covers 15 residues. Germline V gene sequence: CDR1 MNHEY, CDR2 SMNVEV (reference sequence). General study findings and limits: Changes in expanded clonotypes were possibly confounded, as the CMV status of donors was unknown.

These data were also reused for a study on T cells of mothers and their children. Turning to that study: Normalized overlap was always slightly, never significantly, higher in related than unrelated mother-child pairs.

Sequencing was done on a sample of blood. This TCR came from a boy aged 5-17 years in good health. The rearrangement links TRBV27 to TRBJ2-1; D possibly corresponds to TRBD1 (6 bases). The CDR3 protein is CASRSRGSANNEQFF. CDR3 DNA sequence: TGTGCCAGCAGATCAAGGGGGAGTGCCAACAATGAGCAGTTCTTC.